The 29 T cell receptor beta chains in this list originate from one sample, sequenced in a study of CD8+ T cells in alopecia areata (dated by TCRdb to 2016 to 2019). Library prep was done by the immunoSEQ multiplex PCR assay. For TCR sequencing, RNA was extracted from every sample and reverse transcribed into cDNA to serve as template. What TCRdb holds here is the immuneACCESS table cut down to in-frame rearrangements. Part of the clones is not present; checked against another copy, under half of the missing clones reflect an unresolved V gene, and the others are unexplained. Present in this sample are 150,000 to 200,000 clones, 50% to 65% of which were seen just once. The ten largest clones add up to less than 5% of the sample. The sample taken for sequencing was CD4+ T cells sorted from blood. The source is a human donor in good health.

The chain recombines TRBV4-3 with TRBJ2-7; D not resolved. Trimming pared 5 bases from V and 2 bases from J, leaving 16 bases between. This CDR3 has 15 residues. Germline V CDR1 and CDR2: LGHNA, YSLEER. The CDR3 loop is CASSNVKRAPYEQYF. CDR3 nucleotides: TGCGCCAGCAGCAATGTGAAGCGAGCCCCCTACGAGCAGTACTTC.

This clone was detected only once. This chain joins TRBV11-2 and TRBJ2-1, with 8 bases identical to TRBD1. Germline CDR1 SGHAT, CDR2 FQNNGV. This CDR3 is built from 16 residues. Trimming took 5 bases from V and 0 from J; bases not matched to a gene: 6. The CDR3 sequence is CASSHPGQGSYNEQFF. CDR3 nucleotides: TGTGCCAGCAGCCACCCTGGACAGGGCTCCTACAATGAGCAGTTCTTC.

The chain joins TRBV5-1 to TRBJ2-7; 11 bases agree with TRBD1. The CDR3 length is 14 residues. Losses at the gene ends were 2 bases for V and 3 bases for J; bases not matched to a gene: 1. Germline CDR1 SGHRS, CDR2 YFSETQ. The CDR3 nucleotides read TGCGCCAGCAGCTTAGGGACAGGGGGCTACGAGCAGTACTTC. Encoded protein: CASSLGTGGYEQYF.

This clone has more than one count but fewer than ten. The sample carries other DNA sequences with the same CDR3. The rearrangement links TRBV30 to TRBJ2-3, with a weak D call TRBD1 (5 bases). In germline, CDR1 is GTSNPN, CDR2 SVGIG (reference sequence). The CDR3 covers 13 residues. With 3 bases removed from V and 2 bases from J, the gap between germline ends came to 9 bases. In nucleotides, the CDR3 is TGTGCCTGGAGCACAGGTTCCACAGATACGCAGTATTTT. It yields the protein CAWSTGSTDTQYF.

Only a few counts were recorded for this clone. The CDR3 region is CASSFPSVYNQPQHF. The CDR3 nucleotides are TGTGCCAGCAGCTTCCCAAGCGTATACAATCAGCCCCAGCATTTT. V usage is TRBV5-4 and J usage is TRBJ1-5; D gene unclear. This CDR3 spans 15 amino acids. V dropped 2 bases and J dropped 3 bases, with 12 bases sitting between them. Germline CDR1 reads SGHNT; CDR2 reads YYREEE (reference sequence).

This clone was observed many times. The gene calls are TRBV7-2 and TRBJ2-2; D call uncertain. The CDR3 has 15 amino acids. Germline V CDR1 and CDR2: SGHTA, FQGNSA. V was clipped by 5 bases and J by 4 bases, with 14 bases between them. The CDR3 DNA is TGTGCCAGCAGCCCAAGGGCCGCGTTCACCGGGGAGCTGTTTTTT. Amino acid sequence: CASSPRAAFTGELFF.

The rearrangement joins TRBV19 to TRBJ2-2; 8 nucleotides match TRBD2. Losses at the gene ends were 5 bases for V and 1 base for J; bases not matched to a gene: 3. Per the germline V gene, CDR1 is LNHDA and CDR2 is SQIVND (reference sequence). CDR3 length: 15 residues. CDR3 sequence reads: CASSLSGRNTGELFF. CDR3 nucleotides: TGTGCCAGTAGTTTAAGCGGGAGGAACACCGGGGAGCTGTTTTTT.

This clone was counted once. The V call is TRBV14, the J call TRBJ2-5, with TRBD1 matching over 10 bases. V shed 4 bases and J 1 base; nucleotides not matched to a gene: 6. Germline CDR1 reads SGHDN; CDR2 reads FVKESK. CDR3 length: 16 amino acids. CDR3 loop: CASSRSDRGIQETQYF. The CDR3 DNA sequence: TGTGCCAGCAGCCGATCGGACAGGGGGATCCAAGAGACCCAGTACTTC.

The gene calls are TRBV10-3 and TRBJ1-1, with a possible D match to TRBD1 (5 bases). Germline V gives CDR1 ENHRY, CDR2 SYGVKD. V was trimmed by 0 bases and J by 4 bases, leaving 15 bases between them. The CDR3 spans 16 residues. The CDR3 reads CAISESGFWGRTEAFF. In nucleotides, the CDR3 is TGTGCCATCAGTGAGTCGGGATTTTGGGGACGCACTGAAGCTTTCTTT.

The CDR3 here is CASSFRQVPDTQYF. DNA of the CDR3: TGTGCCAGCAGTTTCCGACAGGTACCAGATACGCAGTATTTT. This rearrangement joins TRBV6-5 to TRBJ2-3; weak D call: TRBD1 (6 bases). The germline V and J ends were trimmed by 4 bases and 4 bases, with 12 bases remaining between them. The length of the CDR3 is 14 residues. CDR1 and CDR2 from the germline V gene are MNHEY and SVGAGI.

Only a few counts were recorded for this clone. CDR3 in DNA: TGTGCCAGCAGCTTGACAGCGGGAGTGATGAATGAGCAGTTCTTC. Its protein is CASSLTAGVMNEQFF. The rearrangement joins TRBV5-6 to TRBJ2-1; 8 nucleotides match TRBD2. Per the germline V gene, CDR1 is SGHDT and CDR2 is YYEEEE. The trim removed 1 base at V and 7 bases at J, leaving 7 bases unmatched. The CDR3 extends over 15 amino acids.

This clone appeared a few times. The genes are TRBV25-1 and TRBJ1-2; TRBD1 matches at 7 bases. This CDR3 is 12 amino acids long. Germline V lookup: CDR1 MGHDK, CDR2 SYGVNS. V shed 7 bases and J 4 bases; nucleotides not matched to a gene: 3. This CDR3 is CASMGDSYGYTF. The DNA for the CDR3 is TGTGCCAGCATGGGGGACAGCTATGGCTACACCTTC.

This clone was seen more than once but under ten times. The rearrangement links TRBV7-6 to TRBJ1-3; unclear D gene. The germline gives CDR1 SGHVS, CDR2 FNYEAQ. CDR3 length: 14 amino acids. Trimming left V 5 bases short and J 0 bases short, with 8 bases between. Here the CDR3 reads CASSPTSSGNTIYF. CDR3 nucleotides: TGTGCCAGCAGCCCGACGAGCTCTGGAAACACCATATATTTT.

The chain joins TRBV27 to TRBJ1-5; 7 bases align to TRBD1. CDR1 MNHEY and CDR2 SMNVEV come from the germline V gene (reference sequence). This CDR3 spans 14 amino acids. J was trimmed by 5 bases and V by 5 bases; bases with no gene match: 6. The CDR3 loop is CASSTRDRYQPQHF. The CDR3 bases are TGTGCCAGCAGTACGCGGGACAGATATCAGCCCCAGCATTTT.

The rearrangement uses TRBV29-1 and TRBJ1-1; D possibly corresponds to TRBD1 (5 bases). The V and J ends lost 6 bases and 3 bases respectively, with 14 bases between them. The germline gives CDR1 SQVTM, CDR2 ANQGSEA. The CDR3 is 13 residues long. The CDR3 reads CSVPRLGHTEAFF. CDR3 bases: TGCAGCGTGCCCCGGTTGGGGCACACTGAAGCTTTCTTT.

This chain joins TRBV13 and TRBJ2-1; 15 bases align to TRBD2. The CDR3 length is 17 residues. V lost 2 bases and J lost 8; bases outside the gene matches: 7. Germline CDR1 is PRHDT and CDR2 is FYEKMQ (reference sequence). CDR3 protein: CASSLYRTSGRAHEQFF. DNA for the CDR3: TGTGCCAGCAGCTTATATAGGACTAGCGGGAGGGCCCATGAGCAGTTCTTC. Variable domain in full (rest from reference TRBV13 and TRBJ2-1): AAGVIQSPRHLIKEKRETATLKCYPIPRHDTVYWYQQGPGQDPQFLISFYEKMQSDKGSIPDRFSAQQFSDYHSELNMSSLELGDSALYFCASSLYRTSGRAHEQFFGPGTRLTVL.

This chain connects TRBV30 to TRBJ1-2; D uncertain. This CDR3 contains 13 residues. Deletions cut 0 bases from V and 7 bases from J, with 12 bases between. Germline CDR1 reads GTSNPN; CDR2 reads SVGIG (reference sequence). The CDR3 reads CAWSVLSVSGYTF. The CDR3 nucleotides read TGTGCCTGGAGTGTACTGTCGGTCTCTGGCTACACCTTC.

The chain carries TRBV2 and TRBJ2-7; no clear D. Germline V CDR1 and CDR2: SNHLY, FYNNEI. The germline V and J ends were trimmed by 6 bases and 3 bases, with 15 bases remaining between them. The CDR3 is made up of 14 amino acids. In nucleotides, the CDR3 is TGTGCCAGCAGAGTAAGTCGAATCCTCTACGAGCAGTACTTC. Translation: CASRVSRILYEQYF.

This rearrangement joins TRBV5-1 to TRBJ2-5, with D possibly TRBD1 on 7 matching bases. V lost 4 bases and J 5 bases, leaving 12 bases between the germline ends. Germline lookup yields CDR1 SGHRS and CDR2 YFSETQ. This CDR3 has 13 residues. CDR3 DNA: TGCGCCAGCAGCGAACAGGGGAGGGAGACCCAGTACTTC. This codes for CASSEQGRETQYF. The full variable domain, completed using reference TRBV5-1 and TRBJ2-5, is KAGVTQTPRYLIKTRGQQVTLSCSPISGHRSVSWYQQTPGQGLQFLFEYFSETQRNKGNFPGRFSGRQFSNSRSEMNVSTLELGDSALYLCASSEQGRETQYFGPGTRLLVL.

This clone was counted a few times. The chain is built from TRBV2 and TRBJ1-1, with unresolved D. CDR3 length equals 13 residues. From germline, CDR1 is SNHLY and CDR2 FYNNEI. Trimming cost V 3 bases and J 0 bases, with 5 bases left between them. This CDR3 is CASSDGMNTEAFF. The CDR3, as DNA: TGTGCCAGCAGTGACGGTATGAACACTGAAGCTTTCTTT.

This chain's CDR3 is CASSLGETGRYTDTQYF. The CDR3 bases are TGTGCCAGCAGCTTAGGGGAGACAGGGAGATACACAGATACGCAGTATTTT. The rearrangement joins TRBV7-2 to TRBJ2-3; TRBD1 agrees at 7 bases. V lost 1 base to trimming and J lost 2 bases; unmatched junction nucleotides: 9. The germline V gene encodes CDR1 SGHTA and CDR2 FQGNSA. The CDR3 length is 17 residues.

This clone occurred a few times. CDR3 sequence reads: CASSPNSGGATEQYF. The CDR3 coding sequence is TGTGCCAGCAGCCCCAACTCGGGAGGGGCCACCGAGCAGTACTTC. The chain is built from TRBV2 and TRBJ2-7; 8 bases line up with TRBD2. The V gene's germline CDR1 is SNHLY and CDR2 FYNNEI. With 6 bases clipped from V and 6 bases from J, the junction kept 13 bases outside the gene matches. CDR3 size: 15 residues. The whole variable domain, remainder taken from reference TRBV2 and TRBJ2-7, is EPEVTQTPSHQVTQMGQEVILRCVPISNHLYFYWYRQILGQKVEFLVSFYNNEISEKSEIFDDQFSVERPDGSNFTLKIRSTKLEDSAMYFCASSPNSGGATEQYFGPGTRLTVT.

The chain recombines TRBV30 with TRBJ1-1; D not resolved. Germline CDR1 and CDR2: GTSNPN and SVGIG (reference sequence). The CDR3 extends over 10 amino acids. The V and J ends lost 1 base and 6 bases respectively, with 3 bases between them. This CDR3 reads CAWSAPEAFF. For the CDR3, the DNA is TGTGCCTGGAGTGCACCTGAAGCTTTCTTT.

The chain combines TRBV5-4 with TRBJ2-1; 7 positions match TRBD1. After removal of 4 bases from V and 0 bases from J, the junction contained 10 bases not matched to a gene. This CDR3 contains 17 residues. Germline V CDR1 and CDR2: SGHNT, YYREEE (reference sequence). In nucleotides, the CDR3 is TGTGCCAGCAGCCAAGGTACGACAGGGAGCTCCTACAATGAGCAGTTCTTC. Its protein product is CASSQGTTGSSYNEQFF.

The CDR3 DNA reads TGTGCCAGCAGTTTCCAGGGGAACACTGAAGCTTTCTTT. It specifies CASSFQGNTEAFF. The V gene is TRBV5-4, the J gene TRBJ1-1; D is possibly TRBD1 (5 bases). This CDR3 is 13 amino acids long. The germline gives CDR1 SGHNT, CDR2 YYREEE (reference sequence). Trimming pared 5 bases from V and 1 base from J, leaving 9 bases between.

This clone occurred once. CDR3 DNA sequence: TGTGCCAGCAGTTCGGGGAATGGAAACACCATATATTTT. It translates to CASSSGNGNTIYF. The J gene is TRBJ1-3, the V gene TRBV27; D is ambiguous. Germline assignment: CDR1 MNHEY and CDR2 SMNVEV (reference sequence). V was pared by 4 bases and J by 3 bases, with 7 bases between. The CDR3 extends over 13 amino acids.

The chain carries TRBV14 and TRBJ2-3; 9 bases agree with TRBD2. V trimming: 2 bases; J trimming: 1 base; junction bases outside the gene matches: 4. Looked up from germline, CDR1 is SGHDN and CDR2 is FVKESK. This CDR3 has 16 residues. The chain's CDR3 is CASSQLAGTRTDTQYF. The CDR3, as DNA: TGTGCCAGCAGCCAACTAGCGGGAACTCGCACAGATACGCAGTATTTT. The entire variable domain, with the rest obtained from reference TRBV14 and TRBJ2-3, is as follows: EAGVTQFPSHSVIEKGQTVTLRCDPISGHDNLYWYRRVMGKEIKFLLHFVKESKQDESGMPNNRFLAERTGGTYSTLKVQPAELEDSGVYFCASSQLAGTRTDTQYFGPGTRLTVL.

Only a few counts were recorded for this clone. The chain couples TRBV7-6 to TRBJ2-5; 7 bases fit TRBD1. V shed 7 bases and J 3 bases; nucleotides not matched to a gene: 2. The CDR3 runs to 12 residues. CDR1 and CDR2 (germline): SGHVS, FNYEAQ. CDR3 residues: CASNQGEETQYF. In DNA, the CDR3 is TGTGCCAGCAACCAGGGGGAAGAGACCCAGTACTTC.

This clone was counted between two and nine times. The gene calls are TRBV29-1 and TRBJ1-1; D not certain. V lost 4 bases and J 4 bases, leaving 13 bases between the germline ends. This CDR3 is 13 amino acids long. The V gene's germline CDR1 is SQVTM and CDR2 ANQGSEA. CDR3 region: CSVGSTRSTEAFF. The CDR3 coding sequence is TGCAGCGTTGGGTCCACCCGGAGCACTGAAGCTTTCTTT.